Below, one TCR beta chain is given with its context. As yet, its antigen is unknown. The entry originates in a study of cytomegalovirus exposure and HLA in healthy donors. Notes on the study in general: In a later analysis, HLA-associated TCR beta chains were more clonally expanded than equally common others.

The PCR contained 60 Vbeta and 13 Jbeta primers. In the authors' workflow: Counted up in a later analysis, unique TCR beta chains came to around 80 million, with about 9.9 million shared. The assay was immunoSEQ multiplex PCR, and TCRdb's table has in-frame clones only and misses some. V, J and clone size were drawn from that table, and D and trimming were deduced from the DNA. The data contain around 170,000 clones, around four fifths of them singletons. This CDR3 contains 17 residues. Per germline, CDR1 ENHRY and CDR2 SYGVKD. The V segment lost 4 bases and the J segment 9 bases; nucleotides outside the gene matches: 9.

The J gene is TRBJ2-1, the V gene TRBV10-3, with TRBD2 matching 16 bases. This sequence was found in a young man in good health and CMV-seronegative. The source material was PBMCs. DNA of the CDR3: TGTGCCATCAGTGGGGGGGGACTAGCGGGAGGGCCGGCTGAGCAGTTCTTC. Its translation is CAISGGGLAGGPAEQFF.